This is a list of T cell receptor beta chains from one sample in a study of patients and donors after allogeneic stem cell transplantation. TCRdb re-analysed the RT-PCR reads in MiXCR, keeping a single row per CDR3 protein. The data show 12,000 or so distinct CDR3 sequences, less than 25% seen once. Sequencing used blood, either unsorted or a sorted T cell fraction (not recorded which). These receptors were taken from a human donor who was either an allogeneic HSCT recipient or a stem cell or donor lymphocyte infusion donor (not recorded which). It is not recorded whose cells these are; they may come from a transplant donor. CDR3s include the opening cysteine and the closing phenylalanine or tryptophan. The D gene is left open where the match is weak. Part of the rows lack a size; the others show once, few, many or a class for expanded clones.

>-|few|TRBV12-3/TRBV12-4|TRBJ2-1
CASSRDIDEQFF
TGTGCCAGCAGCCGGGACATCGATGAGCAGTTCTTC
>-|few|TRBV7-2|TRBJ1-2
CASSLLEANYGYTF
TGTGCCAGCAGCTTATTGGAAGCTAACTATGGCTACACCTTC
>-|-|TRBV4-2|TRBJ2-1
CASSQPVGRGFNEQFF
TGTGCCAGCAGCCAACCGGTGGGTCGGGGGTTCAATGAGCAGTTCTTC
>-|medium-sized|TRBV7-3|TRBJ1-5
CASSSPPAGGDSNQPQHF
TGTGCCAGCAGCTCCCCCCCCGCGGGGGGAGATAGCAATCAGCCCCAGCATTTT
>-|-|TRBV15|TRBJ2-7
CATSRGATEGEQYF
TGTGCCACCAGCAGAGGGGCTACAGAGGGAGAGCAGTACTTC
>-|-|TRBV20-1|TRBJ2-1
CSLTGEGSYNEQFF
TGCAGTCTAACGGGAGAGGGTTCCTACAATGAGCAGTTCTTC
>TRBD2|medium-sized|TRBV12-3/TRBV12-4|TRBJ2-1
CASSRGVAGGYNEQFF
TGTGCCAGCAGCCGCGGCGTAGCGGGAGGTTACAATGAGCAGTTCTTC
>-|many|TRBV12-3/TRBV12-4|TRBJ1-4
CASSPTVRSEKLFF
TGTGCCAGCAGTCCGACAGTGAGGAGTGAAAAACTGTTTTTT
>-|-|TRBV18|TRBJ1-2
CASSQRQAPYGYTF
TGTGCCAGCTCCCAAAGGCAAGCCCCCTATGGCTACACCTTC
>-|-|TRBV7-2|TRBJ1-3
CASSYGGAGNTIYF
TGTGCCAGCAGCTACGGAGGGGCTGGAAACACCATATATTTT
>-|many|TRBV7-9|TRBJ1-6
CASSDASPLHF
TGTGCCAGCAGCGATGCATCACCCCTCCACTTT
>-|-|TRBV11-2|TRBJ2-7
CASSLDPHEQYF
TGTGCCAGCAGCTTAGACCCCCACGAGCAGTACTTC